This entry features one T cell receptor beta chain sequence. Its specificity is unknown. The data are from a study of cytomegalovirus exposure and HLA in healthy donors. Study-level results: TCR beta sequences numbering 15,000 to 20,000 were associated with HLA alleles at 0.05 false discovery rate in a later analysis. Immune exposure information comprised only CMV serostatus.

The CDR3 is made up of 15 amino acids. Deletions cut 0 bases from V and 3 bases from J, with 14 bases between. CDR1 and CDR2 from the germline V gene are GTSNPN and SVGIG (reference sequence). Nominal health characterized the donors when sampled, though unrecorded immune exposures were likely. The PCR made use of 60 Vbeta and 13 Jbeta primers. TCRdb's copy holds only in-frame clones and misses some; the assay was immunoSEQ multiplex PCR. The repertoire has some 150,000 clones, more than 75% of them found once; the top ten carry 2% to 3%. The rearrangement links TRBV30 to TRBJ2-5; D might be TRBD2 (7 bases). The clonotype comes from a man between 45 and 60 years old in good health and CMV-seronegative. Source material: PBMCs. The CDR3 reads CAWSVQGGNEETQYF. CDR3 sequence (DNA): TGTGCCTGGAGTGTACAGGGAGGGAACGAAGAGACCCAGTACTTC.